This is a list of T cell receptor beta chains from one sample in a study of human T cells and chemical hapten exposure. In TCRdb, the RACE reads were re-called with MiXCR into one record per CDR3 protein. This table holds more than 90,000 distinct CDR3 sequences, more than 9% found once. Material: whole blood, obtained in connection with sensitization to the hapten diphenylcyclopropenone (DPC). The receptor set was obtained from a man aged 35 to 55 with alopecia areata. Some clones in this sample may be carry-over from other donors' samples. Each CDR3 is given with its conserved first and last residue. The order of the fields is J gene, V gene, clone size, D gene, CDR3 protein, CDR3 DNA. The D gene is left open where the match is weak. Clone size is not always given. Where it is, it says once, few, many or a class for expanded clones.

j_call: TRBJ1-2; v_call: TRBV5-1; clone_size: many; d_call: NA; cdr3_aa: CASSQDTYGYTF; cdr3_nt: TGCGCCAGCAGCCAGGACACCTATGGCTACACCTTC
j_call: TRBJ2-5; v_call: TRBV5-1; clone_size: few; d_call: NA; cdr3_aa: CASSLSIASSYETQYF; cdr3_nt: TGCGCCAGCAGCTTGTCTATAGCTTCGAGTTACGAGACCCAGTACTTC
j_call: TRBJ1-1; v_call: TRBV12-3/TRBV12-4; clone_size: many; d_call: NA; cdr3_aa: CASSFDRGTEAFF; cdr3_nt: TGTGCCAGCAGTTTCGATCGGGGCACTGAAGCTTTCTTT
j_call: TRBJ1-1; v_call: TRBV2; clone_size: many; d_call: NA; cdr3_aa: CASSGASGHTEAFF; cdr3_nt: TGTGCCAGCAGTGGAGCGTCAGGGCACACTGAAGCTTTCTTT
j_call: TRBJ2-3; v_call: TRBV24-1; clone_size: NA; d_call: TRBD2; cdr3_aa: CATSDRTSGVVTDTQYF; cdr3_nt: TGTGCCACCAGTGATCGGACTAGCGGCGTAGTCACAGATACGCAGTATTTT
j_call: TRBJ2-2; v_call: TRBV7-9; clone_size: NA; d_call: TRBD2; cdr3_aa: CASSLGQRLAGVTGELFF; cdr3_nt: TGTGCCAGCAGCTTAGGGCAGCGTCTAGCGGGAGTCACCGGGGAGCTGTTTTTT
j_call: TRBJ2-3; v_call: TRBV12-3/TRBV12-4; clone_size: NA; d_call: NA; cdr3_aa: CASSPLRGYSTDTQYF; cdr3_nt: TGTGCCAGCAGCCCCTTGAGGGGCTACAGCACAGATACGCAGTATTTT
j_call: TRBJ2-7; v_call: TRBV14; clone_size: few; d_call: TRBD2; cdr3_aa: CASSRSLGLAAYEQYF; cdr3_nt: TGTGCCAGCAGCCGAAGTTTGGGACTAGCGGCCTACGAGCAGTACTTC
j_call: TRBJ2-3; v_call: TRBV20-1; clone_size: many; d_call: TRBD1; cdr3_aa: CSARPGQLSDTQYF; cdr3_nt: TGCAGTGCTAGACCGGGACAGCTTTCAGATACGCAGTATTTT
j_call: TRBJ1-1; v_call: TRBV29-1; clone_size: many; d_call: NA; cdr3_aa: CSVGALEAFF; cdr3_nt: TGCAGCGTTGGGGCACTGGAAGCTTTCTTT
j_call: TRBJ2-2; v_call: TRBV5-6; clone_size: few; d_call: TRBD1; cdr3_aa: CASSPDRARYDTGELFF; cdr3_nt: TGTGCCAGCAGCCCCGACAGGGCCCGTTATGACACCGGGGAGCTGTTTTTT
j_call: TRBJ2-1; v_call: TRBV7-2; clone_size: NA; d_call: NA; cdr3_aa: CASRKPGQKYNEQFF; cdr3_nt: TGTGCCAGCAGGAAACCGGGCCAGAAATACAATGAGCAGTTCTTC
j_call: TRBJ1-1; v_call: TRBV12-3/TRBV12-4; clone_size: NA; d_call: NA; cdr3_aa: CASTPMGGSTEAFF; cdr3_nt: TGTGCCAGCACCCCCATGGGAGGGAGCACTGAAGCTTTCTTT
j_call: TRBJ2-1; v_call: TRBV10-3; clone_size: NA; d_call: TRBD2; cdr3_aa: CAISSGTSIEQFF; cdr3_nt: TGTGCCATCAGTTCCGGGACTAGTATTGAGCAGTTCTTC
j_call: TRBJ2-3; v_call: TRBV7-9; clone_size: many; d_call: NA; cdr3_aa: CASSLDSGTDTQYF; cdr3_nt: TGTGCCAGCAGCTTAGATAGCGGCACAGATACGCAGTATTTT
j_call: TRBJ2-2; v_call: TRBV10-3; clone_size: few; d_call: TRBD2; cdr3_aa: CAISERGWRESTGELFF; cdr3_nt: TGTGCCATCAGTGAGCGAGGCTGGCGGGAGTCGACCGGGGAGCTGTTTTTT
j_call: TRBJ1-5; v_call: TRBV7-2; clone_size: few; d_call: TRBD1; cdr3_aa: CASSMGQGRSSPQHF; cdr3_nt: TGTGCCAGCAGCATGGGACAGGGGCGATCCTCGCCCCAGCATTTT
j_call: TRBJ1-5; v_call: TRBV7-3; clone_size: many; d_call: NA; cdr3_aa: CASSSIPGQPQHF; cdr3_nt: TGTGCCAGCAGCTCCATCCCGGGTCAGCCCCAGCATTTT
j_call: TRBJ2-3; v_call: TRBV30; clone_size: few; d_call: NA; cdr3_aa: CAWHRSDTQYF; cdr3_nt: TGTGCCTGGCACAGGTCAGATACGCAGTATTTT
j_call: TRBJ1-6; v_call: TRBV28; clone_size: many; d_call: NA; cdr3_aa: CASSLEGSPLHF; cdr3_nt: TGTGCCAGCAGTTTAGAGGGGTCACCCCTCCACTTT
j_call: TRBJ2-3; v_call: TRBV30; clone_size: few; d_call: NA; cdr3_aa: CAWNRSPADTQYF; cdr3_nt: TGTGCCTGGAACCGAAGCCCCGCAGATACGCAGTATTTT
j_call: TRBJ1-5; v_call: TRBV20-1; clone_size: many; d_call: NA; cdr3_aa: CSAREQNSNQPQHF; cdr3_nt: TGCAGTGCTAGGGAGCAGAATAGCAATCAGCCCCAGCATTTT
j_call: TRBJ2-3; v_call: TRBV29-1; clone_size: many; d_call: NA; cdr3_aa: CSVDSPSTDTQYF; cdr3_nt: TGCAGCGTTGATTCTCCGAGCACAGATACGCAGTATTTT
j_call: TRBJ2-3; v_call: TRBV7-9; clone_size: NA; d_call: TRBD2; cdr3_aa: CASSYPTSGALDTQYF; cdr3_nt: TGTGCCAGCAGCTACCCGACTAGCGGTGCGTTGGATACGCAGTATTTT
j_call: TRBJ2-5; v_call: TRBV20-1; clone_size: NA; d_call: NA; cdr3_aa: CSASPSSAETQYF; cdr3_nt: TGCAGTGCTAGTCCTAGCTCCGCAGAGACCCAGTACTTC
j_call: TRBJ2-5; v_call: TRBV20-1; clone_size: few; d_call: NA; cdr3_aa: CSALDLSWYQETQYF; cdr3_nt: TGCAGTGCCCTGGACCTGAGTTGGTACCAAGAGACCCAGTACTTC
j_call: TRBJ2-7; v_call: TRBV2; clone_size: few; d_call: NA; cdr3_aa: CASSEALRGASEQYF; cdr3_nt: TGTGCCAGCAGTGAAGCGCTTCGGGGAGCGAGTGAGCAGTACTTC
j_call: TRBJ2-3; v_call: TRBV4-3; clone_size: many; d_call: TRBD2; cdr3_aa: CASSQAGTSDSTDTQYF; cdr3_nt: TGCGCCAGCAGCCAAGCCGGGACTAGTGATAGCACAGATACGCAGTATTTT
j_call: TRBJ1-5; v_call: TRBV7-2; clone_size: few; d_call: TRBD1; cdr3_aa: CASSPGQGAGNQPQHF; cdr3_nt: TGTGCCAGCAGCCCAGGACAGGGGGCGGGCAATCAGCCCCAGCATTTT
j_call: TRBJ2-1; v_call: TRBV5-4; clone_size: few; d_call: NA; cdr3_aa: CASTLDSSYNEQFF; cdr3_nt: TGTGCCAGCACCCTGGACAGCTCCTACAATGAGCAGTTCTTC
j_call: TRBJ2-5; v_call: TRBV2; clone_size: few; d_call: NA; cdr3_aa: CASRLAETQYF; cdr3_nt: TGTGCCAGCAGACTCGCCGAGACCCAGTACTTC
j_call: TRBJ2-3; v_call: TRBV6-5; clone_size: many; d_call: NA; cdr3_aa: CASSYSVRETQYF; cdr3_nt: TGTGCCAGCAGTTACTCGGTCAGAGAAACGCAGTATTTT
j_call: TRBJ2-7; v_call: TRBV6-2/TRBV6-3; clone_size: NA; d_call: TRBD2; cdr3_aa: CASLPGLAGVYEQYF; cdr3_nt: TGTGCCAGTCTGCCGGGACTAGCGGGAGTCTACGAGCAGTACTTC
j_call: TRBJ2-7; v_call: TRBV28; clone_size: many; d_call: TRBD2; cdr3_aa: CASSFRPRWGGEEEQYF; cdr3_nt: TGTGCCAGCAGTTTTCGCCCCCGGTGGGGGGGGGAAGAAGAGCAGTACTTC
j_call: TRBJ2-3; v_call: TRBV30; clone_size: NA; d_call: TRBD1; cdr3_aa: CAWSVQGGTDTQYF; cdr3_nt: TGTGCCTGGAGTGTACAGGGGGGCACAGATACGCAGTATTTT
j_call: TRBJ1-1; v_call: TRBV7-9; clone_size: few; d_call: NA; cdr3_aa: CASSLGVTGEAFF; cdr3_nt: TGTGCCAGCAGCTTAGGGGTTACAGGGGAAGCTTTCTTT
j_call: TRBJ2-3; v_call: TRBV12-3/TRBV12-4; clone_size: NA; d_call: TRBD2; cdr3_aa: CASSAASGADTQYF; cdr3_nt: TGTGCCAGCAGCGCAGCTAGCGGAGCCGATACGCAGTATTTT
j_call: TRBJ2-3; v_call: TRBV11-1; clone_size: NA; d_call: NA; cdr3_aa: CASSLDGSTDTQYF; cdr3_nt: TGTGCCAGCAGCTTGGACGGGAGCACAGATACGCAGTATTTT
j_call: TRBJ2-1; v_call: TRBV7-2; clone_size: few; d_call: TRBD2; cdr3_aa: CASSLNSGLPYNEQFF; cdr3_nt: TGTGCCAGCAGCTTAAATAGCGGGCTGCCCTACAATGAGCAGTTCTTC
j_call: TRBJ1-3; v_call: TRBV20-1; clone_size: many; d_call: NA; cdr3_aa: CSAPRGSSGNTIYF; cdr3_nt: TGCAGTGCTCCGAGAGGTAGCTCTGGAAACACCATATATTTT
j_call: TRBJ1-1; v_call: TRBV5-1; clone_size: NA; d_call: TRBD1; cdr3_aa: CASSPGGRGTEAFF; cdr3_nt: TGCGCCAGCAGCCCAGGGGGCAGGGGCACTGAAGCTTTCTTT
j_call: TRBJ2-2; v_call: TRBV11-2; clone_size: NA; d_call: TRBD2; cdr3_aa: CASSLSLASGNTGELFF; cdr3_nt: TGTGCCAGCAGCTTAAGTTTGGCTAGCGGGAACACCGGGGAGCTGTTTTTT
j_call: TRBJ2-2; v_call: TRBV19; clone_size: NA; d_call: TRBD2; cdr3_aa: CASKGAGYNTGELFF; cdr3_nt: TGTGCCAGTAAAGGAGCGGGATATAACACCGGGGAGCTGTTTTTT
j_call: TRBJ1-5; v_call: TRBV6-1; clone_size: many; d_call: NA; cdr3_aa: CASSEPDSNQPQHF; cdr3_nt: TGTGCCAGCAGTGAGCCAGACAGCAATCAGCCCCAGCATTTT
j_call: TRBJ2-5; v_call: TRBV20-1; clone_size: NA; d_call: NA; cdr3_aa: CSARDYLTGTETQYF; cdr3_nt: TGCAGTGCTAGAGACTATTTGACGGGGACAGAGACCCAGTACTTC
j_call: TRBJ2-5; v_call: TRBV7-3; clone_size: NA; d_call: NA; cdr3_aa: CASSLLRGAQETQYF; cdr3_nt: TGTGCCAGCAGCTTGCTTCGGGGTGCTCAAGAGACCCAGTACTTC
j_call: TRBJ1-5; v_call: TRBV27; clone_size: many; d_call: NA; cdr3_aa: CASSLSSPNNQPQHF; cdr3_nt: TGTGCCAGCAGTTTATCGTCCCCCAACAATCAGCCCCAGCATTTT
j_call: TRBJ2-3; v_call: TRBV3-1; clone_size: NA; d_call: TRBD2; cdr3_aa: CASSQDRAGVTDTQYF; cdr3_nt: TGTGCCAGCAGCCAAGACCGGGCGGGGGTCACAGATACGCAGTATTTT
j_call: TRBJ2-3; v_call: TRBV24-1; clone_size: NA; d_call: TRBD1; cdr3_aa: CATSDEPGQGRTDTQYF; cdr3_nt: TGTGCCACCAGTGATGAACCGGGACAGGGAAGAACAGATACGCAGTATTTT
j_call: TRBJ2-7; v_call: TRBV29-1; clone_size: NA; d_call: TRBD1; cdr3_aa: CSVDGTGGKERDSYEQYF; cdr3_nt: TGCAGCGTGGATGGGACAGGGGGAAAGGAGCGGGACTCCTACGAGCAGTACTTC
j_call: TRBJ2-3; v_call: TRBV10-3; clone_size: NA; d_call: NA; cdr3_aa: CATVSDTDTQYF; cdr3_nt: TGTGCCACCGTATCCGACACGGATACGCAGTATTTT
j_call: TRBJ1-2; v_call: TRBV7-9; clone_size: many; d_call: NA; cdr3_aa: CASSTPDRINGYTF; cdr3_nt: TGTGCCAGCAGCACCCCCGACAGGATAAATGGCTACACCTTC
j_call: TRBJ1-5; v_call: TRBV29-1; clone_size: many; d_call: NA; cdr3_aa: CSAQAGGSLWDQPQHF; cdr3_nt: TGCAGCGCCCAGGCGGGGGGGTCCTTATGGGATCAGCCCCAGCATTTT